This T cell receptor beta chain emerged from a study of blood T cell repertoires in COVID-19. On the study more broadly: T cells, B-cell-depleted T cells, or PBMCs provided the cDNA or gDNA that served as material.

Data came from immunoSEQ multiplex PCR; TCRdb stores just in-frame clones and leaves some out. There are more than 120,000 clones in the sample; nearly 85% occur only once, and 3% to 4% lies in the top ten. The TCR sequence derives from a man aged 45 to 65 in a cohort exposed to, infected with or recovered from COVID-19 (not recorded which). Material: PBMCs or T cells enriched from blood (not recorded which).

The CDR3: CASSLTTGTSVYEQYF. CDR3 DNA: TGCGCCAGCAGCTTGACAACAGGGACATCCGTCTACGAGCAGTACTTC. The chain couples TRBV5-1 to TRBJ2-7; the D gene is possibly TRBD1 (6 bases). Germline loops: CDR1 SGHRS, CDR2 YFSETQ. Trimming took 1 base from V and 3 from J, leaving 17 bases between them. This CDR3 is 16 amino acids long.